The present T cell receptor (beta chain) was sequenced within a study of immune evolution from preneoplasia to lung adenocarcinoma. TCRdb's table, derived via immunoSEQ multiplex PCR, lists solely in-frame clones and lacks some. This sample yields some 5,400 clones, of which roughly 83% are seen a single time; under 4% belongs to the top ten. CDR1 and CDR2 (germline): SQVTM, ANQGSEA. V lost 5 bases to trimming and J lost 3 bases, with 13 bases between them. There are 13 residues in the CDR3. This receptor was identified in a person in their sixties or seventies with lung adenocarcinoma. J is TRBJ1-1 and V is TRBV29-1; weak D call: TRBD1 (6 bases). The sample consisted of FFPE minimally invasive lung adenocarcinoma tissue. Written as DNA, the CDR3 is TGCAGCGTTTCCGTAGGGGGGGACACTGAAGCTTTCTTT. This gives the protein CSVSVGGDTEAFF.